This T cell receptor beta chain was profiled in a study of T cell repertoires in cytomegalovirus infection. Notes on the study in general: Adding up the frequency of public TCR beta families identified people who carried CMV plus the relevant HLA. Within the response measured ex vivo, HLA-C-restricted CMV-specific TCR beta clonotypes were dominant.

TCRdb independently ran MiXCR on the reads; one entry per CDR3 protein. The data show 650,000 to 850,000 distinct CDR3 sequences, roughly 28% seen once. This clonotype has only a few counts. Its matching antigen is unknown. Looked up from germline, CDR1 is MDHEN and CDR2 is SYDVKM. The V and J ends lost 6 bases and 2 bases respectively, with 14 bases between them. The CDR3 length is 15 residues. The sequence derives from a human donor in good health (CMV status not recorded). Some clones in this sample may be carry-over from other donors' samples. The rearrangement joins TRBV28 to TRBJ1-3; D not resolved. The input for sequencing was cultured CD8+ T cells from PBMCs, taken from culture after CMV antigen stimulation. The chain's CDR3 is CASSPRGIAGNTIYF. The CDR3 region has the DNA TGTGCCAGCAGCCCCCGAGGGATCGCTGGAAACACCATATATTTT.